A single T cell receptor (beta chain) is shown here with its context. Method: immunoSEQ multiplex PCR; TCRdb's copy keeps in-frame clones and lacks some. The sample lists 130,000 to 150,000 clones, about 80% occurring once. CDR1 is MNHEY, CDR2 SVGEGT, per germline. The CDR3 covers 15 residues. V lost 3 bases to trimming and J lost 4 bases, with 13 bases between them. Individuals aged roughly 18 to 95 years were recruited from about two dozen US areas. This sample was included in a study of blood T cell repertoires in COVID-19. About the study: In each case, the material was cDNA or gDNA derived from T cells, B-cell-depleted T cells, or PBMCs.

This chain uses TRBV6-2 or TRBV6-3 with TRBJ1-5; D is perhaps TRBD1 (5 bases). The sequence was obtained from a man aged 50-59 years who had recovered from COVID-19. The sequencing input was PBMCs or T cells enriched from blood (not recorded which). CDR3 protein: CASSYTAKGNQPQHF. Here the CDR3 DNA reads TGTGCCAGCAGTTATACCGCTAAGGGGAATCAGCCCCAGCATTTT.